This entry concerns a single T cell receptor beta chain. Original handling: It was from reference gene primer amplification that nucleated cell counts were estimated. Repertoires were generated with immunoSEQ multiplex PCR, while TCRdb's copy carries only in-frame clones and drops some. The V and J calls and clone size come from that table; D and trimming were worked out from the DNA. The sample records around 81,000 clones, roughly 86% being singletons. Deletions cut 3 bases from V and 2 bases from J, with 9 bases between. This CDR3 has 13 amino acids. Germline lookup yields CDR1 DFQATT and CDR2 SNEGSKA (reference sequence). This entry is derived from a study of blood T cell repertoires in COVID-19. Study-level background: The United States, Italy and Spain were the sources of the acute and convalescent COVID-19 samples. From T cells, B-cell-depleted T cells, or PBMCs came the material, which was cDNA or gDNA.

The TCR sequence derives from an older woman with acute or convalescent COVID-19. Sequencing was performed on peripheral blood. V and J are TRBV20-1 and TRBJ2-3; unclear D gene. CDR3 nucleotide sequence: TGCAGTGCTAGTGACTTGTACACAGATACGCAGTATTTT. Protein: CSASDLYTDTQYF.